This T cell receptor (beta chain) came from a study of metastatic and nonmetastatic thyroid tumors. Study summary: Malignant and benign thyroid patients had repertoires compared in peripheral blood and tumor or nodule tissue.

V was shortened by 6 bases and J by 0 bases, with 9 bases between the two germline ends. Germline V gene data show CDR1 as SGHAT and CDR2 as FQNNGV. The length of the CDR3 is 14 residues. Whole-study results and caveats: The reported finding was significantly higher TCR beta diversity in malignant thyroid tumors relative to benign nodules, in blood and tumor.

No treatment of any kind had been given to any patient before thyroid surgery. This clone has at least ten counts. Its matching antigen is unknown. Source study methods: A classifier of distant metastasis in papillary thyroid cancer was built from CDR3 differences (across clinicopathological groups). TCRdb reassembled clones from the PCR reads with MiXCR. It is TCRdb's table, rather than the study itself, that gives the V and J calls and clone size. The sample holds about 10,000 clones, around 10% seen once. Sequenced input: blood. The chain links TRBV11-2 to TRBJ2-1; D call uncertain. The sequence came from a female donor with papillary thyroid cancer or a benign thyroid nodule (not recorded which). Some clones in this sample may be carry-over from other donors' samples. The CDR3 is CASSTQSSYNEQFF. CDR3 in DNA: TGTGCCAGCAGTACCCAGAGCTCCTACAATGAGCAGTTCTTC.